What follows are 18 T cell receptor beta chains derived from one specimen sequenced in a study of cytomegalovirus exposure and HLA in healthy donors. PCR used 60 Vbeta primers and 13 Jbeta primers. Profiled with immunoSEQ multiplex PCR; TCRdb holds only in-frame clones, not every one. The sample yields about 140,000 clones, around 72% seen once. Sequencing input: PBMCs. The source is a human donor in good health.

The chain recombines TRBV5-1 with TRBJ1-1, with unresolved D. The CDR3 runs 15 residues. CDR1 SGHRS and CDR2 YFSETQ come from the germline V gene. V dropped 0 bases and J dropped 4 bases, with 13 bases sitting between them. The CDR3 spells CASSLAVGWSTEAFF. CDR3 coding DNA: TGCGCCAGCAGCTTGGCCGTCGGGTGGAGCACTGAAGCTTTCTTT.

This clone is a singleton in its sample. The same CDR3 arises from other DNA sequences in this sample as well. The chain uses TRBV6-6 and TRBJ1-2; 10 nucleotides agree with TRBD1. V lost 5 bases, J lost 8 bases, and 2 bases stayed unmatched. Per germline, CDR1 MNHNY and CDR2 SVGAGI (reference sequence). The CDR3 totals 12 residues. The chain's CDR3 is CASSGTGEGYTF. In DNA, the CDR3 is TGTGCCAGCAGTGGGACAGGGGAGGGCTACACCTTC.

The chain links TRBV11-2 to TRBJ2-2, with TRBD2 matching 8 bases. The CDR3 sequence is 16 residues long. Germline V CDR1 and CDR2: SGHAT, FQNNGV. V shed 2 bases and J 1 base; nucleotides not matched to a gene: 3. CDR3 region: CASSLRGGRNTGELFF. Written as DNA, the CDR3 is TGTGCCAGCAGCTTACGGGGGGGTAGGAACACCGGGGAGCTGTTTTTT.

This clone was counted once. J is TRBJ1-6 and V is TRBV9; 8 positions agree with TRBD1. The CDR3 sequence is 15 residues long. Germline CDR1 reads SGDLS; CDR2 reads YYNGEE. The V gene end was trimmed by 4 bases and the J gene end by 10 bases; junction bases not matched to a gene: 10. The CDR3 DNA reads TGTGCCAGCAGCCCCCGGACAGGGATTGGATCACCCCTCCACTTT. Amino acid sequence: CASSPRTGIGSPLHF.

The rearrangement links TRBV2 to TRBJ1-1; 7 bases agree with TRBD1. The germline CDR1 and CDR2 sequences are SNHLY and FYNNEI. V lost 3 bases to trimming and J lost 9 bases; unmatched junction nucleotides: 4. The CDR3 length is 12 residues. The CDR3 region is CASSEATGKAFF. The CDR3 region has the DNA TGTGCCAGCAGTGAGGCGACAGGGAAAGCTTTCTTT.

In this sample, this clone turned up a few times. This chain uses TRBV29-1 with TRBJ2-1; TRBD2 matches 7 bases. Trimming took 2 bases from V and 8 from J; bases not matched to a gene: 9. The CDR3 contains 14 residues. Per germline, CDR1 SQVTM and CDR2 ANQGSEA. CDR3 sequence (DNA): TGCAGCGTTGAATGGGAGGGCCGAGGTGATGAGCAGTTCTTC. This gives the protein CSVEWEGRGDEQFF.

Concerning this clone itself: This CDR3 is also generated by other DNA sequences in the sample. The genes are TRBV5-1 and TRBJ1-1; 7 nucleotides match TRBD1. The V gene's germline CDR1 is SGHRS and CDR2 YFSETQ. The CDR3 covers 14 residues. Losses at the gene ends were 4 bases for V and 2 bases for J; bases not matched to a gene: 5. The CDR3 protein is CASSPGTANTEAFF. As DNA, the CDR3 is TGCGCCAGCAGCCCTGGGACAGCTAACACTGAAGCTTTCTTT.

The chain uses TRBV6-5 and TRBJ1-1, with D possibly matching TRBD1 (6 bases). V lost 6 bases and J lost 3, with 14 bases in between. CDR1 and CDR2 from the germline V gene are MNHEY and SVGAGI. The CDR3 length is 14 residues. The CDR3 is CASSLERGYTEAFF. CDR3 DNA: TGTGCCAGCAGCTTAGAGAGGGGGTACACTGAAGCTTTCTTT.

CDR3 region: CASSGGQRSSYNSPLHF. The CDR3 DNA reads TGTGCCAGCAGCGGGGGACAGAGGAGCTCCTATAATTCACCCCTCCACTTT. The V call is TRBV9, the J call TRBJ1-6, with TRBD1 identical over 7 bases. The trim removed 3 bases at V and 0 bases at J, leaving 6 bases unmatched. CDR1 and CDR2 (germline): SGDLS, YYNGEE. This CDR3 is 17 amino acids long.

In its sample, this clone was seen once. The chain recombines TRBV15 with TRBJ2-1, with D uncertain. CDR3 size: 13 residues. Per the germline V gene, CDR1 is LNHNV and CDR2 is YYDKDF (reference sequence). Trimming took off 0 bases at V and 10 bases at J, with 10 bases between the two ends. CDR3 residues: CATSREVQWEQFF. CDR3 in DNA: TGTGCCACCAGCAGAGAAGTACAATGGGAGCAGTTCTTC.

The chain joins TRBV5-4 to TRBJ2-7; D may be TRBD2 (6 bases). V shed 4 bases and J shed 6 bases, with 17 bases lying between them. This CDR3 contains 14 residues. Germline V gene sequence: CDR1 SGHNT, CDR2 YYREEE (reference sequence). For the CDR3, the DNA is TGTGCCAGCAGCCCCGCGGGCGGGGTGGGCGAGCAGTACTTC. Amino acid sequence: CASSPAGGVGEQYF.

This clone was seen only once. V gene TRBV5-4 combines with J gene TRBJ2-7, with 8 positions matching TRBD1. The germline gives CDR1 SGHNT, CDR2 YYREEE (reference sequence). V was pared by 0 bases and J by 7 bases, with 3 bases of the junction left unmatched. The CDR3 extends over 13 amino acids. CDR3 protein: CASSLEDRVEQYF. In nucleotides, the CDR3 is TGTGCCAGCAGCTTGGAGGACAGGGTTGAGCAGTACTTC.

This clone was seen more than once but under ten times. This rearrangement joins TRBV18 to TRBJ1-2; tentatively, D is TRBD1 (5 bases). The CDR3 spans 14 residues. V lost 2 bases and J lost 7, with 14 bases in between. The germline CDR1 and CDR2 sequences are KGHSH and LQKENI. The CDR3 nucleotides are TGTGCCAGCTCACCAACAGGAGGGCGCAGTGGCTACACCTTC. Its translation: CASSPTGGRSGYTF.

The chain is built from TRBV6-1 and TRBJ1-1; D gene unclear. Trimming removed 11 bases from V and 7 bases from J, with 20 bases in between. Germline-derived CDR1 and CDR2 are MNHNS and SASEGT. The CDR3 has 13 residues. CDR3 DNA: TGTGCCTCTCAGGCCGGGATGGCGGGTGAAGCTTTCTTT. As protein: CASQAGMAGEAFF.

The rearrangement uses TRBV11-1 and TRBJ2-5; 12 positions agree with TRBD2. Germline V gives CDR1 SGHAT, CDR2 FQDESV (reference sequence). After removal of 0 bases from V and 6 bases from J, the junction contained 2 bases not matched to a gene. The CDR3 spans 15 residues. CDR3 region: CASSLALAGGKTQYF. The CDR3 DNA reads TGTGCCAGCAGCTTAGCACTAGCGGGGGGAAAGACCCAGTACTTC. The whole variable domain, remainder taken from reference TRBV11-1 and TRBJ2-5, is EAEVAQSPRYKITEKSQAVAFWCDPISGHATLYWYRQILGQGPELLVQFQDESVVDDSQLPKDRFSAERLKGVDSTLKIQPAELGDSAMYLCASSLALAGGKTQYFGPGTRLLVL.

The chain recombines TRBV4-1 with TRBJ1-5, with D maybe TRBD1 (6 bases). In germline, CDR1 is MGHRA, CDR2 YSYEKL. Trimming shortened V by 1 base and J by 6 bases, and 13 bases separated the two germline ends. This CDR3 is built from 15 residues. The CDR3 sequence: CASSQAGGAGQPQHF. The CDR3 DNA sequence: TGCGCCAGCAGCCAAGCGGGGGGCGCGGGTCAGCCCCAGCATTTT.

CDR3 nucleotides: TGCAGCTACACTACTGGAAACACCATATATTTT. Its translation: CSYTTGNTIYF. This sequence joins TRBV29-1 and TRBJ1-3; D is ambiguous. With 8 bases removed from V and 2 bases from J, the gap between germline ends came to 7 bases. CDR1 SQVTM and CDR2 ANQGSEA come from the germline V gene. CDR3 length: 11 amino acids.

The chain links TRBV11-3 to TRBJ2-2; 8 bases agree with TRBD1. Germline values: CDR1 SGHNT, CDR2 YENEEA. The ends lost 5 bases at V and 7 bases at J; junction bases unmatched: 6. The CDR3 loop spans 14 amino acids. CDR3 DNA: TGTGCCAGCAGCCGGACAGGGTCGGGCGGGGAGCTGTTTTTT. Encoded protein: CASSRTGSGGELFF.